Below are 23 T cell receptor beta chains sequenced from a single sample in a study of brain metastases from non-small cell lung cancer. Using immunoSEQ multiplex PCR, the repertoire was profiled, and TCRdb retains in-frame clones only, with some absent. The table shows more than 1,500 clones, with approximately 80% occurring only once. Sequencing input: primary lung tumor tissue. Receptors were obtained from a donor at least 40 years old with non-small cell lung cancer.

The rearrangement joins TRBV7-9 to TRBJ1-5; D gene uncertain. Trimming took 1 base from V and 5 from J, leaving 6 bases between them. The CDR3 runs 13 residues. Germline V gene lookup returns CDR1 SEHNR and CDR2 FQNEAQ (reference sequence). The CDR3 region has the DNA TGTGCCAGCAGCTTAGAGCCCTATCAGCCCCAGCATTTT. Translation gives CASSLEPYQPQHF.

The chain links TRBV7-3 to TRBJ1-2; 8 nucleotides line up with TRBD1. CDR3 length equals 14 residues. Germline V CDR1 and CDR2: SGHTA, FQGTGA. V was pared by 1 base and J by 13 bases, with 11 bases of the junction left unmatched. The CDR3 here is CASSLNRQGATLTF. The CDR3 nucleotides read TGTGCCAGCAGCTTAAATCGCCAGGGGGCTACCCTCACCTTC.

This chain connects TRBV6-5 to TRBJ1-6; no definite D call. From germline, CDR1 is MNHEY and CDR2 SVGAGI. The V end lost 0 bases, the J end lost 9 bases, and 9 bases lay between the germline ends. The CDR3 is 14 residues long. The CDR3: CASSYSGPGSPLHF. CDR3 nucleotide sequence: TGTGCCAGCAGTTACTCAGGGCCGGGTTCACCCCTCCACTTT.

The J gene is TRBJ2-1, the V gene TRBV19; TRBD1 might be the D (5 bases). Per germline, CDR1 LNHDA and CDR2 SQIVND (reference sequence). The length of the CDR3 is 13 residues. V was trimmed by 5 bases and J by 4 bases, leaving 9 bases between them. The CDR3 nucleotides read TGTGCCAGTAGTCTACCAGGGTACAATGAGCAGTTCTTC. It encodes CASSLPGYNEQFF.

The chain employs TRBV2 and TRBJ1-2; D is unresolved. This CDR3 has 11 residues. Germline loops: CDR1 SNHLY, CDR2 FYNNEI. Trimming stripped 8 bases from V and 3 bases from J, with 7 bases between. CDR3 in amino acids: CASGEDYGYTF. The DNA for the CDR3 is TGTGCCAGCGGAGAAGACTATGGCTACACCTTC.

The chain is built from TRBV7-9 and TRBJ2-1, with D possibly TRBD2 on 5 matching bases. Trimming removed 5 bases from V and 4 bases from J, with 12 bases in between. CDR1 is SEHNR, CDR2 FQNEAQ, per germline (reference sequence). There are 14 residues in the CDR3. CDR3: CASSGPSGYNEQFF. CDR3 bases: TGTGCCAGCAGCGGGCCTTCGGGGTACAATGAGCAGTTCTTC.

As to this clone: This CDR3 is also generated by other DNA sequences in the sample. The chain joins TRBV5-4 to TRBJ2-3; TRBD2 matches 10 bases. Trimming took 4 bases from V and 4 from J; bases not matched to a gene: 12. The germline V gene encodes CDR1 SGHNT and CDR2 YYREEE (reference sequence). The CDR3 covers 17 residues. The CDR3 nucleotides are TGTGCCAGCAGCCCGGGGTTAGCGGGGGGCGGGCCAGATACGCAGTATTTT. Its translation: CASSPGLAGGGPDTQYF.

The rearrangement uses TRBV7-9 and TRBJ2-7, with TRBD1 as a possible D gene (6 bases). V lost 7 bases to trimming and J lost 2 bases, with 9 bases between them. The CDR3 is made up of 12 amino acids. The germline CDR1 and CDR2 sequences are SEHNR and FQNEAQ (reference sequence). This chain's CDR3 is CASTGTPYEQYF. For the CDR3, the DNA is TGTGCCAGCACGGGGACACCCTACGAGCAGTACTTC.

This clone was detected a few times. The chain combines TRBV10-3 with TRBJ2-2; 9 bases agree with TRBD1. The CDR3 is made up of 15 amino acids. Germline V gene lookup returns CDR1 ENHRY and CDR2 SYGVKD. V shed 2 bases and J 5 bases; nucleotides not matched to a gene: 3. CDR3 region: CAISEGTGHTGELFF. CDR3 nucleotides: TGTGCCATCAGTGAGGGGACAGGGCATACCGGGGAGCTGTTTTTT.

The CDR3 DNA sequence: TGCGCCAGCGCGAAATCCGGGTCCCTAAAACTCGATGGCTACACCTTC. Its protein product is CASAKSGSLKLDGYTF. The chain joins TRBV4-3 to TRBJ1-2; D remains ambiguous. The V and J ends lost 8 bases and 6 bases respectively, with 25 bases between them. This CDR3 is 16 amino acids long. Germline V gives CDR1 LGHNA, CDR2 YSLEER.

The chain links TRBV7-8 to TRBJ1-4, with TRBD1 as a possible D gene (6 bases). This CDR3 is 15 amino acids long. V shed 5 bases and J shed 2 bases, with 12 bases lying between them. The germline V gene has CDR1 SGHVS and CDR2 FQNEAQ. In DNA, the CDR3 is TGTGCCAGCAGCCGACAGGACGGGACTAATGAAAAACTGTTTTTT. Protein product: CASSRQDGTNEKLFF.

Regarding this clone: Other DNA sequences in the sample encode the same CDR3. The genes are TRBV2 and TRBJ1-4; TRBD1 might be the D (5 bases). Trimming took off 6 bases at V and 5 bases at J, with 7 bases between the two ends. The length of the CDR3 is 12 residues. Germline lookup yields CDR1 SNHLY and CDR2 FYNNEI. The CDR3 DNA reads TGTGCCAGCAGACAGGAAAATGAAAAACTGTTTTTT. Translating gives CASRQENEKLFF. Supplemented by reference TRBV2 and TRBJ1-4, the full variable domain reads EPEVTQTPSHQVTQMGQEVILRCVPISNHLYFYWYRQILGQKVEFLVSFYNNEISEKSEIFDDQFSVERPDGSNFTLKIRSTKLEDSAMYFCASRQENEKLFFGSGTQLSVL.

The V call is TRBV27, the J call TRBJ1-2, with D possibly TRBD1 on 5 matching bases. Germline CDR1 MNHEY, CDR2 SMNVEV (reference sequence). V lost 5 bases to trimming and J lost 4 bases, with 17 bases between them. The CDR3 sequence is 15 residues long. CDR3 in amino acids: CASSDQGVGPYGYTF. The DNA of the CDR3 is TGTGCCAGCAGTGACCAGGGAGTGGGCCCCTATGGCTACACCTTC.

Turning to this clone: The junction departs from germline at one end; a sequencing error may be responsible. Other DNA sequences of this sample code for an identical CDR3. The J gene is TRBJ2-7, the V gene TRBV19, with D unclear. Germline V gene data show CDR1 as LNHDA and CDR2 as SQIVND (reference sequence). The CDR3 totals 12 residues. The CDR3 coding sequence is TGTGCCAGTAGTGACCGACCCTACGAGCAGTACTTT. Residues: CASSDRPYEQYF.

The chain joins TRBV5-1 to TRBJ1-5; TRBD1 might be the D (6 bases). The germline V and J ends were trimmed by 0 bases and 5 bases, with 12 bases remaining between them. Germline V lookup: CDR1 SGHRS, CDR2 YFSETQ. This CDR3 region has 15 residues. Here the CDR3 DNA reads TGCGCCAGCAGCTTGGCGGGGGGCTCTCATCAGCCCCAGCATTTT. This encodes CASSLAGGSHQPQHF.

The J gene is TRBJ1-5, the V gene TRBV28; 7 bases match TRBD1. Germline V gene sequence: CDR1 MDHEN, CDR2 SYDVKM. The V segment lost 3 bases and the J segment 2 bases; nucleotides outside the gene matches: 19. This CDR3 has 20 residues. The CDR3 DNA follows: TGTGCCAGCAGTTTCATCCCCCCCCTATCGACAGGGCTAGGCAATCAGCCCCAGCATTTT. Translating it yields CASSFIPPLSTGLGNQPQHF. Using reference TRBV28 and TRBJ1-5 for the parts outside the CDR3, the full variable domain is DVKVTQSSRYLVKRTGEKVFLECVQDMDHENMFWYRQDPGLGLRLIYFSYDVKMKEKGDIPEGYSVSREKKERFSLILESASTNQTSMYLCASSFIPPLSTGLGNQPQHFGDGTRLSIL.

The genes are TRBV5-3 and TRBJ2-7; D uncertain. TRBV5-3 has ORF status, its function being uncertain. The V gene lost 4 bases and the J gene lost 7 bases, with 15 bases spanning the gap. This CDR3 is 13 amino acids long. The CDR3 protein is CARSTDPWGEQYF. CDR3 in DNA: TGTGCCAGAAGCACCGATCCCTGGGGAGAGCAGTACTTC.

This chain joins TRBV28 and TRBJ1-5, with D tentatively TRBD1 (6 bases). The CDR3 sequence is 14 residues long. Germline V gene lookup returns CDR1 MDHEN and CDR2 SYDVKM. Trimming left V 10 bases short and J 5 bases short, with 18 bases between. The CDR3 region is CATLGGGRDQPQHF. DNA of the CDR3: TGTGCCACCCTGGGAGGGGGACGAGATCAGCCCCAGCATTTT. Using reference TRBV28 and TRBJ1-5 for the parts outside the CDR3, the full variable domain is DVKVTQSSRYLVKRTGEKVFLECVQDMDHENMFWYRQDPGLGLRLIYFSYDVKMKEKGDIPEGYSVSREKKERFSLILESASTNQTSMYLCATLGGGRDQPQHFGDGTRLSIL.

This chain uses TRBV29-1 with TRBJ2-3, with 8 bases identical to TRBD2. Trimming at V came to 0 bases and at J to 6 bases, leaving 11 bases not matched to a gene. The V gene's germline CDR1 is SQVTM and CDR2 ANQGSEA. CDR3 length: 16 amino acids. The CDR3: CSVEDKAGVPLDTQYF. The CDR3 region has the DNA TGCAGCGTTGAAGATAAAGCGGGGGTCCCTCTGGATACGCAGTATTTT.

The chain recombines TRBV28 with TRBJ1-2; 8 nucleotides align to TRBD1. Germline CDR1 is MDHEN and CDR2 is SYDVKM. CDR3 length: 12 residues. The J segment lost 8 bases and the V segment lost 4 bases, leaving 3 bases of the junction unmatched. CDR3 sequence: CASSSTGEGYTF. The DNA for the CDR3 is TGTGCCAGCAGTTCGACAGGGGAAGGCTACACCTTC.

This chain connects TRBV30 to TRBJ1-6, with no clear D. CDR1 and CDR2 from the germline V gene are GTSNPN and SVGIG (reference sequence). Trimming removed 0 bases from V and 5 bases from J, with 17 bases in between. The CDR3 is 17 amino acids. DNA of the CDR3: TGTGCCTGGAGTGTAGTGAGAGTCGGGCGGAATAATTCACCCCTCCACTTT. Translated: CAWSVVRVGRNNSPLHF. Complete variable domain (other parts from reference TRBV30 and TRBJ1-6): SQTIHQWPATLVQPVGSPLSLECTVEGTSNPNLYWYRQAAGRGLQLLFYSVGIGQISSEVPQNLSASRPQDRQFILSSKKLLLSDSGFYLCAWSVVRVGRNNSPLHFGNGTRLTVT.

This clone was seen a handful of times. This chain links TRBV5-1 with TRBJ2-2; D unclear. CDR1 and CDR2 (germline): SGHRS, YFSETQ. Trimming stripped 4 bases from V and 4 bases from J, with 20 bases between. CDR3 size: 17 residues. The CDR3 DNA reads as TGCGCCAGCAGCATGCCTACCGACACAGCTTTCACCGGGGAGCTGTTTTTT. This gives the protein CASSMPTDTAFTGELFF.

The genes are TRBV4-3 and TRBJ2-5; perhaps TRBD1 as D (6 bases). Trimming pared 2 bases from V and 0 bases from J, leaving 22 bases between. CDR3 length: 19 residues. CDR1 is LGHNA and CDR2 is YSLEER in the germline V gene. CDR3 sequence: CASSQLLTGAGDNQETQYF. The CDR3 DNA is TGCGCCAGCAGCCAACTACTCACTGGGGCAGGGGACAACCAAGAGACCCAGTACTTC.